This passage covers 10 T cell receptor beta chains from one sample sequenced in a study of CD4 T cells in relation to SARS-CoV-2 and coronaviruses. These TCRs are of unknown antigen specificity. The repertoire was sequenced with immunoSEQ multiplex PCR; TCRdb's copy has only in-frame clones and lacks some. The top ten clones hold roughly 18% of a sample with some 14,000 clones, 60% to 80% of them seen once. CD4+ T cells from unexposed donors were obtained before the COVID-19 pandemic (2011-2018). Isolation of CD4+ T cells took place after less than twelve days in culture. The sequencing input was CD4+ T cells from PBMCs, cultured in vitro. The receptors derive from a human donor in good health.

The CDR3 nucleotides are TGTGCCAGCAGCAAAGTCTGGGACAGGAGTAGTTATAGCAATCAGCCCCAGCATTTT. Translating gives CASSKVWDRSSYSNQPQHF. This sequence joins TRBV28 and TRBJ1-5, with 8 bases that match TRBD1. V dropped 6 bases and J dropped 0; count of bases not matched to a gene: 16. Germline V gives CDR1 MDHEN, CDR2 SYDVKM. This CDR3 has 19 residues.

The chain employs TRBV15 and TRBJ1-2; a possible D gene is TRBD1 (6 bases). This CDR3 region has 15 residues. V was trimmed by 1 base and J by 4 bases, leaving 13 bases between them. The germline gives CDR1 LNHNV, CDR2 YYDKDF (reference sequence). The CDR3 coding sequence is TGTGCCACCAGCAGAGGACAGGCGGAAGGCTATGGCTACACCTTC. This sequence encodes CATSRGQAEGYGYTF. Complete variable domain (other parts from reference TRBV15 and TRBJ1-2): DAMVIQNPRYQVTQFGKPVTLSCSQTLNHNVMYWYQQKSSQAPKLLFHYYDKDFNNEADTPDNFQSRRPNTSFCFLDIRSPGLGDTAMYLCATSRGQAEGYGYTFGSGTRLTVV.

The genes are TRBV11-2 and TRBJ2-2; 8 nucleotides line up with TRBD1. CDR3 length: 16 amino acids. Germline CDR1 reads SGHAT; CDR2 reads FQNNGV. The J segment lost 7 bases and the V segment lost 3 bases, leaving 10 bases of the junction unmatched. The CDR3 spells CASSLTGAFFGGELFF. In nucleotides, the CDR3 is TGTGCCAGCAGCTTGACAGGGGCATTCTTTGGCGGGGAGCTGTTTTTT.

The V gene is TRBV5-1, the J gene TRBJ1-1; 7 bases align to TRBD1. The CDR3 consists of 15 residues. The J segment lost 2 bases and the V segment lost 0 bases, leaving 4 bases of the junction unmatched. Germline V gene lookup returns CDR1 SGHRS and CDR2 YFSETQ. In DNA, the CDR3 is TGCGCCAGCAGCTTGGACAGGGGCGGAAACACTGAAGCTTTCTTT. Translating it yields CASSLDRGGNTEAFF.

This clone was recorded only once. The same CDR3 is also encoded by other DNA sequences in this sample. The V call is TRBV28, the J call TRBJ2-7, with D maybe TRBD2 (5 bases). The CDR3 length is 11 residues. V was trimmed by 6 bases and J by 3 bases, leaving 6 bases between them. The germline V gene has CDR1 MDHEN and CDR2 SYDVKM. CDR3 sequence: CASSRDYEQYF. CDR3 bases: TGTGCCAGCAGCCGGGACTACGAGCAGTACTTC.

The chain has TRBV21-1 and TRBJ2-6; TRBD1 is the table's D call and was not checked against the DNA. TRBV21-1 is classified as a pseudogene. This CDR3 has 19 amino acids. The CDR3 spells CASSSLYRDTYSGANVLTF. The CDR3 DNA is TGTGCCAGCAGCTCGCTTTACCGGGACACCTACTCTGGGGCCAACGTCCTGACTTTC.

This clone is classed as medium-sized. The rearrangement joins TRBV27 to TRBJ1-4; the D is unclear. The germline gives CDR1 MNHEY, CDR2 SMNVEV (reference sequence). The CDR3 length is 14 residues. For the CDR3, the DNA is TGTGCGACCTCACCCAGGCGGGGAGGTGAAAAACTGTTTTTT. It specifies CATSPRRGGEKLFF.

The chain couples TRBV9 to TRBJ2-2, with unresolved D. This CDR3 is built from 13 residues. V was shortened by 4 bases and J by 4 bases, with 8 bases between the two germline ends. Germline CDR1 and CDR2: SGDLS and YYNGEE. CDR3 protein: CASSPQITGELFF. The CDR3 DNA sequence: TGTGCCAGCAGCCCCCAGATCACCGGGGAGCTGTTTTTT.

This chain connects TRBV5-1 to TRBJ2-1, with a weak D call TRBD2 (5 bases). Germline loops: CDR1 SGHRS, CDR2 YFSETQ. Trimming shortened V by 0 bases and J by 3 bases, and 10 bases separated the two germline ends. There are 15 residues in the CDR3. The CDR3, as DNA: TGCGCCAGCAGCTTGGGAGTGACTAACTACAATGAGCAGTTCTTC. It encodes CASSLGVTNYNEQFF.

The rearrangement uses TRBV5-1 and TRBJ1-6; D is undetermined. This CDR3 has 16 residues. V was shortened by 0 bases and J by 7 bases, with 14 bases between the two germline ends. Germline V gives CDR1 SGHRS, CDR2 YFSETQ. CDR3 sequence: CASSLAEATFNSPLHF. In DNA, the CDR3 is TGCGCCAGCAGCTTGGCCGAGGCGACATTCAATTCACCCCTCCACTTT. Complete variable domain (other parts from reference TRBV5-1 and TRBJ1-6): KAGVTQTPRYLIKTRGQQVTLSCSPISGHRSVSWYQQTPGQGLQFLFEYFSETQRNKGNFPGRFSGRQFSNSRSEMNVSTLELGDSALYLCASSLAEATFNSPLHFGNGTRLTVT.